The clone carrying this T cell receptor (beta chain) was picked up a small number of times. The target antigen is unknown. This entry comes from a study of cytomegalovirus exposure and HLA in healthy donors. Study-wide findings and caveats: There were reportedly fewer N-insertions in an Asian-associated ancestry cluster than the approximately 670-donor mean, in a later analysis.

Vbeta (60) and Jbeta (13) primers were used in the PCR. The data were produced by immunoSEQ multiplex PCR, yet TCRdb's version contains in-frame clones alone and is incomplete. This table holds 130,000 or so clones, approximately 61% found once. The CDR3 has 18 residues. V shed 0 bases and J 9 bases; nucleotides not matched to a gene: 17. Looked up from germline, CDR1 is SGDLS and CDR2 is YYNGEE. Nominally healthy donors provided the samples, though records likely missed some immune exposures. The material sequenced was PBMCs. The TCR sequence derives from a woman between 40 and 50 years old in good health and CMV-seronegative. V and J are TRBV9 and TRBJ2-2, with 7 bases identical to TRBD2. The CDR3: CASSVGGGSGRNWRELFF. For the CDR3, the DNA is TGTGCCAGCAGCGTAGGGGGGGGGTCGGGCCGCAATTGGAGGGAGCTGTTTTTT.